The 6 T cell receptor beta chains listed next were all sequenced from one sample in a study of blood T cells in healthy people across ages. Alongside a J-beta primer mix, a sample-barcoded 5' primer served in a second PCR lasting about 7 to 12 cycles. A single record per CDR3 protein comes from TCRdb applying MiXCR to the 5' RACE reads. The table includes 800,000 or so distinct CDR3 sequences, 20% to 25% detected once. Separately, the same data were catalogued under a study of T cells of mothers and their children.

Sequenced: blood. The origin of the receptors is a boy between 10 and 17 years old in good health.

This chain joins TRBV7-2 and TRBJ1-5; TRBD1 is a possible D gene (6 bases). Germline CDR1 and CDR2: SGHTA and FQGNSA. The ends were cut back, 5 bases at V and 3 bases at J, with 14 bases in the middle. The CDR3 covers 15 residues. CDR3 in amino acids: CASSQDGQNNQPQHF. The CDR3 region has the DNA TGTGCCAGCAGCCAAGACGGACAGAACAATCAGCCCCAGCATTTT.

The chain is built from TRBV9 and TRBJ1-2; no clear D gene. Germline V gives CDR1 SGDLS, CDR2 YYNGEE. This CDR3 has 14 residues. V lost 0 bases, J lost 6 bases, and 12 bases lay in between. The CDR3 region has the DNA TGTGCCAGCAGCGTAGGCCCTGTCCGAAATGGCTACACCTTC. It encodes CASSVGPVRNGYTF.

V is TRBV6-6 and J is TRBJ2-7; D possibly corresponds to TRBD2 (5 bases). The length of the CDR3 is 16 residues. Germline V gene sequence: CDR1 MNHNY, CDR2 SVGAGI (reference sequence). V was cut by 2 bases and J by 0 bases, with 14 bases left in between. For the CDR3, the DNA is TGTGCCAGCAGTTACCTAGCTACCATAAGCTCCTACGAGCAGTACTTC. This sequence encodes CASSYLATISSYEQYF.

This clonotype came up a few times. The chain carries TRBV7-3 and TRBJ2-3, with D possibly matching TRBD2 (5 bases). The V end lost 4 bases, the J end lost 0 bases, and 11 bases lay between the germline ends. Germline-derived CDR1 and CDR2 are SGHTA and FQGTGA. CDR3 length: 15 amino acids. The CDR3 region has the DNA TGTGCCAGCAGCTGGATGGGCGGGAGCACAGATACGCAGTATTTT. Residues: CASSWMGGSTDTQYF.

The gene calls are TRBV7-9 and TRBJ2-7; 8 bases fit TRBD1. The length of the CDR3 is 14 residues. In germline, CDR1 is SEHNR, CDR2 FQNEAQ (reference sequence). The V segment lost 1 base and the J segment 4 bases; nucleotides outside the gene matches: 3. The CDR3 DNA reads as TGTGCCAGCAGCTTAGACAGGGGGGTATACGAGCAGTACTTC. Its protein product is CASSLDRGVYEQYF.

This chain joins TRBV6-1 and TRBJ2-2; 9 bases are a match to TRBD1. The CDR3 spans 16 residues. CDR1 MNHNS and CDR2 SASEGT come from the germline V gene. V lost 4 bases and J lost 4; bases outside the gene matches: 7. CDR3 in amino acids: CASSGTGAPRTGELFF. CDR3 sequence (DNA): TGTGCCAGCAGTGGGACAGGGGCCCCGCGCACCGGGGAGCTGTTTTTT.